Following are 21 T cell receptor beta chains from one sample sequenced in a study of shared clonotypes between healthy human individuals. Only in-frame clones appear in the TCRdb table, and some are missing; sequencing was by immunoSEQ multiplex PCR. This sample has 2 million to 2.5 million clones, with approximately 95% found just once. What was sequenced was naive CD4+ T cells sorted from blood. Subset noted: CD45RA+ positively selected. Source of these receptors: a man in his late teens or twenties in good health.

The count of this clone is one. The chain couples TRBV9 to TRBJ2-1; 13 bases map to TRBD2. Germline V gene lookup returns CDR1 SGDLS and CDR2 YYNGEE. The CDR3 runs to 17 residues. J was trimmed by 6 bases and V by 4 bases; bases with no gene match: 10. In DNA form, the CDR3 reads TGTGCCAGCAGCACCGGGACTAGCGGGACGCGGCGCAATGAGCAGTTCTTC. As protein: CASSTGTSGTRRNEQFF. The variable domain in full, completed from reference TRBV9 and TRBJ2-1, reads DSGVTQTPKHLITATGQRVTLRCSPRSGDLSVYWYQQSLDQGLQFLIQYYNGEERAKGNILERFSAQQFPDLHSELNLSSLELGDSALYFCASSTGTSGTRRNEQFFGPGTRLTVL.

The CDR3 DNA sequence: TGTGCCACCAGCAGAAGATCTAGCGGGAGTTCCTACAATGAGCAGTTCTTC. Amino acid sequence: CATSRRSSGSSYNEQFF. The chain couples TRBV15 to TRBJ2-1; 10 nucleotides line up with TRBD2. Germline loops: CDR1 LNHNV, CDR2 YYDKDF (reference sequence). This CDR3 contains 17 residues. V was pared by 2 bases and J by 1 base, with 5 bases of the junction left unmatched.

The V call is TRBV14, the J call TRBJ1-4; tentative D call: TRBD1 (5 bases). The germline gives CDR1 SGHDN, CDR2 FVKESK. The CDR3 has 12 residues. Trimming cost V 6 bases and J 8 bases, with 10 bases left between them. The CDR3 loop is CASRRGGEKLFF. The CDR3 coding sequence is TGTGCCAGCAGGCGCGGGGGGGAAAAACTGTTTTTT. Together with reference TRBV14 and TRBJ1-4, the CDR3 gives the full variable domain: EAGVTQFPSHSVIEKGQTVTLRCDPISGHDNLYWYRRVMGKEIKFLLHFVKESKQDESGMPNNRFLAERTGGTYSTLKVQPAELEDSGVYFCASRRGGEKLFFGSGTQLSVL.

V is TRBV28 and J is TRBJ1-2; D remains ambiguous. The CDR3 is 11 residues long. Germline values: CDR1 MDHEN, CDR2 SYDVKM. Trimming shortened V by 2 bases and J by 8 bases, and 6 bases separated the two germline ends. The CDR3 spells CASSLGGGYTF. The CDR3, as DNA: TGTGCCAGCAGTTTAGGTGGGGGCTACACCTTC.

The CDR3 coding sequence is TGTGCCAGTACCCCGGGGGAATCACCCCTCCACTTT. Protein: CASTPGESPLHF. This chain joins TRBV19 and TRBJ1-6; D is possibly TRBD1 (5 bases). CDR1 and CDR2 from the germline V gene are LNHDA and SQIVND (reference sequence). The V end was cut by 7 bases, the J end by 10 bases, with 11 bases between. This CDR3 comprises 12 residues.

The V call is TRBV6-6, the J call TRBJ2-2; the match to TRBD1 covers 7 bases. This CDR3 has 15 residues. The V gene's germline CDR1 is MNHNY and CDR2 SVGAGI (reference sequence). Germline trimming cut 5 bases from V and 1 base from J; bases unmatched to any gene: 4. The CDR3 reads CASSNRGGNTGELFF. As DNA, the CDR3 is TGTGCCAGCAGTAACAGGGGTGGGAACACCGGGGAGCTGTTTTTT.

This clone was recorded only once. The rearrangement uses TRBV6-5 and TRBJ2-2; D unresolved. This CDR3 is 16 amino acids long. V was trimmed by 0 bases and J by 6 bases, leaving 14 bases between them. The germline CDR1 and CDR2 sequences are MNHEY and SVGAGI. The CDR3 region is CASSYSKQAVAGELFF. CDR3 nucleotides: TGTGCCAGCAGTTACTCGAAGCAGGCGGTCGCCGGGGAGCTGTTTTTT.

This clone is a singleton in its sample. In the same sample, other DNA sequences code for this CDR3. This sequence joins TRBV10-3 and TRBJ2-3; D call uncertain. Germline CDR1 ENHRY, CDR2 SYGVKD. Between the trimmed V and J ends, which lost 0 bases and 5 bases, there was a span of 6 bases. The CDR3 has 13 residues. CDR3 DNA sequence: TGTGCCATCAGTGAGTCGGGTGAAGATACGCAGTATTTT. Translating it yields CAISESGEDTQYF.

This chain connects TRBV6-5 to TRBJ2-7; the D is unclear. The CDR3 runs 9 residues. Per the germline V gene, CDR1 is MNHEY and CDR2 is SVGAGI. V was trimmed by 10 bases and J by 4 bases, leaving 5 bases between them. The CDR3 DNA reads TGTGCCAACTTTTACGAGCAGTACTTC. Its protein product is CANFYEQYF.

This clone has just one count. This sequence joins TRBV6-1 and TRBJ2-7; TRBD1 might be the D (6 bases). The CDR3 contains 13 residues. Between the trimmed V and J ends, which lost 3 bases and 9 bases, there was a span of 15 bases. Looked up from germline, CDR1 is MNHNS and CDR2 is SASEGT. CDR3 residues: CASSDLQGNGQYF. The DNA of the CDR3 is TGTGCCAGCAGTGATCTCCAGGGGAATGGGCAGTACTTC.

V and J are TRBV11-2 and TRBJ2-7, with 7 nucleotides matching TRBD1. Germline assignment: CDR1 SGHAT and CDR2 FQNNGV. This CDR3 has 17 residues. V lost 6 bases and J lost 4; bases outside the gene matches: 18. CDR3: CASRQLTGRGRWYEQYF. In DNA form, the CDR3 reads TGTGCCAGCAGACAGCTGACAGGGCGCGGACGGTGGTACGAGCAGTACTTC.

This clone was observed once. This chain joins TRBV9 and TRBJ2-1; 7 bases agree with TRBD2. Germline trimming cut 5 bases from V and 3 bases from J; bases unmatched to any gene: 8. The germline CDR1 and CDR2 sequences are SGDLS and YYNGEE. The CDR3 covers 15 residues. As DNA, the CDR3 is TGTGCCAGCAGTATGAGGGCTAGCGGCTACAATGAGCAGTTCTTC. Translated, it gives CASSMRASGYNEQFF.

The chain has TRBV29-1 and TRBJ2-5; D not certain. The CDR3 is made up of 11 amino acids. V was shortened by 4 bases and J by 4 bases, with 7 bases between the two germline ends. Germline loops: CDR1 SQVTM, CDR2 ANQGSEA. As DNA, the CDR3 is TGCAGCGTTGCGGAAGTAGAGACCCAGTACTTC. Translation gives CSVAEVETQYF.

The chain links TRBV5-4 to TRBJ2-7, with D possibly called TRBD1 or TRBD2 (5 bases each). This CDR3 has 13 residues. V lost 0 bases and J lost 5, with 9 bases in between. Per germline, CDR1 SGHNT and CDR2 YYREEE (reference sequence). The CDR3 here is CASSLGQRDEQYF. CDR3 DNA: TGTGCCAGCAGCTTGGGACAGAGGGACGAGCAGTACTTC.

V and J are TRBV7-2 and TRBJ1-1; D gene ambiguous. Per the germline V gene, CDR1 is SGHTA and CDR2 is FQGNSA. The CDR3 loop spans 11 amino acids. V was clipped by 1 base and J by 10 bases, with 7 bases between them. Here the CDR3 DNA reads TGTGCCAGCAGCTTAGACTCGGGAGCTTTCTTT. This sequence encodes CASSLDSGAFF.

CDR3 residues: CAITQGREKLFF. As DNA, the CDR3 is TGTGCCATCACCCAGGGACGGGAAAAACTGTTTTTT. The genes are TRBV10-3 and TRBJ1-4; possibly TRBD1 for D (5 bases). The CDR3 runs 12 residues. Germline V gene data show CDR1 as ENHRY and CDR2 as SYGVKD. The V and J ends lost 7 bases and 8 bases respectively, with 11 bases between them.

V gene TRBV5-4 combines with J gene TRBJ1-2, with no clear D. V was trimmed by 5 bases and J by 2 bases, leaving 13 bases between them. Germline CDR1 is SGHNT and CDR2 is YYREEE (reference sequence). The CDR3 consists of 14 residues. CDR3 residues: CASRYEGVNYGYTF. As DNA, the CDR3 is TGTGCCAGCAGATACGAGGGAGTAAACTATGGCTACACCTTC.

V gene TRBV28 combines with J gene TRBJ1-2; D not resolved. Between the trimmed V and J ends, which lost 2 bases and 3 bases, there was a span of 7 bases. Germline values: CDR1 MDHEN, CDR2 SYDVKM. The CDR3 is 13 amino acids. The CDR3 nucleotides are TGTGCCAGCAGTTTAAGCCAGCACTATGGCTACACCTTC. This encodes CASSLSQHYGYTF.

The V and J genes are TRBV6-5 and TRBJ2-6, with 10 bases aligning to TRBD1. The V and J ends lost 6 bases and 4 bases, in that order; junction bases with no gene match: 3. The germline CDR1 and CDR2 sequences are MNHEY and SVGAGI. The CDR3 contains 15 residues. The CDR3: CASRGTGAGANVLTF. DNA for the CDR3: TGTGCCAGCAGAGGGACAGGGGCAGGGGCCAACGTCCTGACTTTC.

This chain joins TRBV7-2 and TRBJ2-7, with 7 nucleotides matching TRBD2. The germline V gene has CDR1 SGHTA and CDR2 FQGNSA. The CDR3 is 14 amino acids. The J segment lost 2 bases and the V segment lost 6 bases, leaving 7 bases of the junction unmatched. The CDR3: CASSPGGSPYEQYF. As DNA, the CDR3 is TGTGCCAGCAGTCCCGGCGGGAGCCCCTACGAGCAGTACTTC. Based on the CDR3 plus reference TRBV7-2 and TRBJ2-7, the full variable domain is GAGVSQSPSNKVTEKGKDVELRCDPISGHTALYWYRQSLGQGLEFLIYFQGNSAPDKSGLPSDRFSAERTGGSVSTLTIQRTQQEDSAVYLCASSPGGSPYEQYFGPGTRLTVT.

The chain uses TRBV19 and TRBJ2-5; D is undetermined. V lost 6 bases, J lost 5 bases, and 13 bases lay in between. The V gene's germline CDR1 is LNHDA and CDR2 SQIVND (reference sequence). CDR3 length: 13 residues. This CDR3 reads CASSPRTEETQYF. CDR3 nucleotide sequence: TGTGCCAGTAGCCCCAGGACGGAGGAGACCCAGTACTTC.